The sample holds many counts of the clone carrying this TCR beta chain. Unique molecular identifiers, one per molecule, were present on every TCR cDNA molecule. From the 5' RACE reads, TCRdb called clonotypes with MiXCR, one entry per CDR3 protein. The sample includes 24,000 or so distinct CDR3 sequences, 5.5% to 8% of them seen just once. V gave up 2 bases and J gave up 0 bases, with 14 bases separating them. Germline loops: CDR1 SGHDT, CDR2 YYEEEE. The CDR3 spans 16 residues. The entry originates in a study of spatial heterogeneity in lung cancer. Turning to the study itself: Fewer alpha-chain than beta-chain sequences were consistently detected. Raw reads showed each unique TCR and UMI combination turning up more than ten times on average.

Described time point: sample taken at primary tumor resection. The authors sequenced whole RNA from tumor, nontumor lung or frozen PBMC without sorting. The donors were fewer than 80 patients with non-small cell lung cancer that was early-stage and untreated. Sample: PBMCs, taken at surgery. The chain is built from TRBV5-6 and TRBJ1-1; weak D call: TRBD1 (5 bases). The TCR sequence derives from a male donor with early-stage non-small cell lung cancer. CDR3 bases: TGTGCCAGCAGCTTAGGGAAGGACATACTGAACACTGAAGCTTTCTTT. Translated: CASSLGKDILNTEAFF. The variable domain in full, with the rest retrieved from reference TRBV5-6 and TRBJ1-1, is DAGVTQSPTHLIKTRGQQVTLRCSPKSGHDTVSWYQQALGQGPQFIFQYYEEEERQRGNFPDRFSGHQFPNYSSELNVNALLLGDSALYLCASSLGKDILNTEAFFGQGTRLTVV.